Below, one TCR beta chain is given with its context. This entry comes from a study of T cell changes during pregnancy in multiple sclerosis. Profiling relied on immunoSEQ multiplex PCR, and the TCRdb table lists in-frame clones only, not all of them. This table has approximately 93,000 clones, around 93% appearing once. V lost 1 base and J lost 2, with 9 bases in between. The CDR3 has 14 amino acids. Germline-derived CDR1 and CDR2 are SEHNR and FQNEAQ (reference sequence). V and J are TRBV7-9 and TRBJ2-7, with D perhaps TRBD1 (6 bases). The specimen comprised peripheral blood, sampled in the first trimester of pregnancy. The sequence came from a female donor in good health, enrolled as a control in a pregnancy study. The CDR3 region has the DNA TGTGCCAGCAGCTTAGGGGACATTCCCTACGAGCAGTACTTC. Protein sequence: CASSLGDIPYEQYF.